Listed below are T cell receptor beta chains from one sample, sequenced in a study of vaccination and CD4 T cells after COVID-19. Each CDR3 protein is one row after TCRdb ran MiXCR on the PCR reads. The table includes some 7,700 distinct CDR3 sequences, around 66% detected once. These receptors lack a known antigen. The source was cultured CD4+ T cells from blood, collected after SARS-CoV-2 vaccination. These receptors were obtained from a human donor with COVID-19. Both conserved end residues are part of each CDR3. Each record gives: D gene, J gene, clone size, V gene, CDR3 protein, CDR3 DNA. A D gene is named only where the DNA matches it firmly. The listing skips clone size in some rows; elsewhere it reads once, few, many or a size class.

NA | TRBJ2-2 | medium-sized | TRBV6-1 | CASSKAGNTGELFF | TGTGCCAGCAGCAAGGCAGGCAACACCGGGGAGCTGTTTTTT
NA | TRBJ1-1 | NA | TRBV5-4 | CASSLAKGANTEAFF | TGTGCCAGCAGCTTGGCCAAGGGAGCGAACACTGAAGCTTTCTTT
NA | TRBJ2-3 | NA | TRBV20-1 | CSARDRGDTQYF | TGCAGTGCTAGAGATCGGGGAGATACGCAGTATTTT
NA | TRBJ1-5 | NA | TRBV6-1 | CASRPDSSNQPQHF | TGTGCCAGCAGACCGGACAGTAGCAATCAGCCCCAGCATTTT
TRBD1 | TRBJ2-7 | NA | TRBV6-1 | CASRVAQGAREQYF | TGTGCCAGCAGGGTCGCACAGGGGGCTCGCGAGCAGTACTTC
TRBD2 | TRBJ2-1 | NA | TRBV20-1 | CSAVPAGSGGYNEQFF | TGCAGTGCTGTGCCGGCTGGTAGCGGGGGCTACAATGAGCAGTTCTTC
NA | TRBJ1-2 | NA | TRBV4-3 | CASSQDVTGSGSGYTF | TGCGCCAGCAGCCAAGATGTCACGGGCAGTGGCTCTGGCTACACCTTC
NA | TRBJ2-7 | NA | TRBV19 | CASSSIGRSEQYF | TGTGCCAGTAGTAGCATCGGCAGGAGCGAGCAGTACTTC
NA | TRBJ2-6 | NA | TRBV6-1 | CASRSRVSGANVLTF | TGTGCCAGCAGGAGCAGAGTCTCTGGGGCCAACGTCCTGACTTTC
NA | TRBJ2-3 | NA | TRBV20-1 | CSALVVDTQYF | TGCAGTGCCCTAGTGGTAGATACGCAGTATTTT
TRBD1 | TRBJ1-3 | few | TRBV20-1 | CSASDEAGTGTGNTIYF | TGCAGTGCTAGCGACGAGGCCGGGACAGGGACTGGAAACACCATATATTTT
NA | TRBJ1-5 | NA | TRBV19 | CASSIDPGSFNQPQHF | TGTGCCAGTAGTATAGATCCGGGCAGCTTTAACCAGCCCCAGCATTTT
NA | TRBJ1-4 | once | TRBV4-3 | CASSQDQRTQGRLFF | TGCGCCAGCAGCCAAGATCAAAGGACGCAGGGAAGGCTGTTTTTT
NA | TRBJ1-2 | few | TRBV11-2 | CASSLVSGRDGYTF | TGTGCCAGCAGCTTAGTGTCAGGAAGGGATGGCTACACCTTC
NA | TRBJ1-3 | few | TRBV11-2 | CASSLDPVTGNTIYF | TGTGCCAGCAGCTTAGATCCGGTAACTGGAAACACCATATATTTT
TRBD1 | TRBJ1-1 | NA | TRBV20-1 | CSAGQGLEAFF | TGCAGTGCCGGACAGGGCCTTGAAGCTTTCTTT
NA | TRBJ2-5 | once | TRBV2 | CASRTAVTQYF | TGTGCCAGCAGGACAGCCGTGACCCAGTACTTC
NA | TRBJ2-7 | NA | TRBV6-2/TRBV6-3 | CASSYHRQSAPPRPDEQYF | TGTGCCAGCAGTTACCACCGACAGTCCGCCCCCCCTCGCCCCGACGAGCAGTACTTC
TRBD2 | TRBJ2-7 | NA | TRBV10-3 | CAISLGLGGYEQYF | TGTGCCATCAGCCTGGGACTAGGGGGGTACGAGCAGTACTTC
NA | TRBJ1-1 | once | TRBV7-9 | CASSSLGRMKNTEAFF | TGTGCCAGCAGCTCACTAGGGAGGATGAAGAACACTGAAGCTTTCTTT
NA | TRBJ1-1 | NA | TRBV6-1 | CASILRGNVNTEAFF | TGTGCCAGCATCTTACGGGGAAATGTGAACACTGAAGCTTTCTTT
NA | TRBJ2-1 | NA | TRBV2 | CASTGGSSYNEQFF | TGTGCCAGCACCGGGGGAAGCTCCTACAATGAGCAGTTCTTC
NA | TRBJ1-3 | NA | TRBV10-3 | CAISDRVPGNTIYF | TGTGCCATCAGCGACAGAGTCCCTGGAAACACCATATATTTT
NA | TRBJ2-3 | NA | TRBV20-1 | CSAAQRGVFSTDTQYF | TGCAGCGCAGCCCAGAGGGGGGTCTTTAGCACAGATACGCAGTATTTT
NA | TRBJ1-2 | NA | TRBV5-8 | CASSLALGRYGYTF | TGTGCCAGCAGCTTGGCCCTGGGTCGCTATGGCTACACCTTC
TRBD1 | TRBJ1-2 | few | TRBV7-9 | CASSLRDRSPDGYTF | TGTGCCAGCAGCCTCCGGGACAGGAGTCCTGATGGCTACACCTTC
NA | TRBJ2-7 | large | TRBV7-8 | CASSLVSGNLGGQLEQYF | TGTGCCAGCAGCTTAGTAAGCGGCAACTTAGGAGGGCAACTCGAGCAGTACTTC
NA | TRBJ2-7 | NA | TRBV6-1 | CASRSTGFYEQYF | TGTGCCAGCAGGTCCACAGGGTTCTACGAGCAGTACTTC
TRBD2 | TRBJ2-1 | NA | TRBV24-1 | CATSDRSASGSNEQFF | TGTGCCACCAGTGATAGGTCGGCTAGCGGGAGCAATGAGCAGTTCTTC
TRBD2 | TRBJ2-1 | NA | TRBV5-1 | CASSLGRTSGVYNEQFF | TGCGCCAGCAGCTTGGGCAGAACTAGCGGGGTATACAATGAGCAGTTCTTC
TRBD1 | TRBJ2-3 | few | TRBV7-3 | CASSLSGGSDTQYF | TGTGCCAGCAGCTTATCAGGGGGCAGCGATACGCAGTATTTT
NA | TRBJ2-3 | NA | TRBV7-9 | CASSLLAGADTQYF | TGTGCCAGCAGCTTATTAGCCGGGGCAGATACGCAGTATTTT
NA | TRBJ1-6 | NA | TRBV20-1 | CSARMAELRNNSPLHF | TGCAGTGCTAGAATGGCGGAGTTACGGAATAATTCACCCCTCCACTTT
TRBD2 | TRBJ2-6 | NA | TRBV6-5 | CASSYSGGGTSGANVLTF | TGTGCCAGCAGTTACTCGGGGGGGGGGACCTCTGGGGCCAACGTCCTGACTTTC
NA | TRBJ1-5 | NA | TRBV20-1 | CSARQAYSNQPQHF | TGCAGTGCAAGACAGGCCTATAGCAATCAGCCCCAGCATTTT
NA | TRBJ1-3 | few | TRBV7-2 | CASSLGNTIYF | TGTGCCAGCAGCTTAGGTAACACCATATATTTT
NA | TRBJ1-1 | once | TRBV18 | CASSLLEGTEAFF | TGTGCCAGCTCACTGCTGGAGGGGACTGAAGCTTTCTTT
NA | TRBJ1-1 | once | TRBV7-9 | CASSEAGVGMNTEAFF | TGTGCCAGCAGCGAAGCAGGGGTCGGAATGAACACTGAAGCTTTCTTT
TRBD2 | TRBJ2-7 | NA | TRBV12-3/TRBV12-4 | CASSFRTSGVYEQYF | TGTGCCAGCAGTTTCCGGACTAGCGGGGTCTACGAGCAGTACTTC
NA | TRBJ2-7 | NA | TRBV28 | CASSFPGTLGSF | TGTGCCAGCAGTTTCCCCGGGACCTTGGGGTCCTTC
TRBD1 | TRBJ1-2 | NA | TRBV27 | CASTGQGRANYGYTF | TGTGCCAGCACGGGACAGGGCCGAGCTAACTATGGCTACACCTTC
NA | TRBJ2-5 | NA | TRBV6-4 | CASSDSVGETQYF | TGTGCCAGCAGTGACTCCGTTGGGGAGACCCAGTACTTC